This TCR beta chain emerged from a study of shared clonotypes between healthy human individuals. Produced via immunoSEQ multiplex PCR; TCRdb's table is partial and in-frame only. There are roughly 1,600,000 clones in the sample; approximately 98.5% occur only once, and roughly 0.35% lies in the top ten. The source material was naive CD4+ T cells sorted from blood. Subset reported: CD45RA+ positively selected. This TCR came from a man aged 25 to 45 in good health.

The CDR3 DNA follows: TGTGCCAGCAGGGGCAGGGGGCGCAACGAGCAGTACTTC. As protein: CASRGRGRNEQYF. This chain uses TRBV6-6 with TRBJ2-7, with 8 nucleotides matching TRBD1. Trimming at V came to 6 bases and at J to 5 bases, leaving 6 bases not matched to a gene. The CDR3 extends over 13 amino acids. The germline V gene encodes CDR1 MNHNY and CDR2 SVGAGI (reference sequence).